A single sample is the source of the 10 T cell receptor beta chains below, sequenced in a study of cytomegalovirus exposure and HLA in healthy donors. PCR employed 60 Vbeta and 13 Jbeta primers. Profiling relied on immunoSEQ multiplex PCR, and the TCRdb table lists in-frame clones only, not all of them. This table holds 70,000 or so clones. The sequencing sample was made of PBMCs. The source is a female donor in good health and CMV-seropositive.

The genes are TRBV29-1 and TRBJ1-1; 8 positions agree with TRBD1. Germline lookup yields CDR1 SQVTM and CDR2 ANQGSEA. The V and J ends lost 7 bases and 0 bases, in that order; junction bases with no gene match: 4. The CDR3 runs to 13 residues. The CDR3 region is CSADRAVNTEAFF. CDR3 coding DNA: TGCAGCGCGGACAGGGCGGTGAACACTGAAGCTTTCTTT.

The chain is built from TRBV27 and TRBJ1-1, with D perhaps TRBD1 (6 bases). The CDR3 contains 15 residues. V was clipped by 5 bases and J by 3 bases, with 16 bases between them. Looked up from germline, CDR1 is MNHEY and CDR2 is SMNVEV (reference sequence). In DNA form, the CDR3 reads TGTGCCAGCAGTCCCCTCCAGGGGCAGGACACTGAAGCTTTCTTT. Protein: CASSPLQGQDTEAFF.

This chain joins TRBV25-1 and TRBJ1-3; no clear D gene. Trimming cost V 4 bases and J 4 bases, with 11 bases left between them. CDR3 length: 14 amino acids. CDR1 and CDR2 from the germline V gene are MGHDK and SYGVNS. The CDR3 is CASSAGMNGNTIYF. Here the CDR3 DNA reads TGTGCCAGCAGTGCGGGAATGAACGGAAACACCATATATTTT.

The chain carries TRBV4-3 and TRBJ2-7, with 12 bases identical to TRBD2. This CDR3 is 16 amino acids long. Germline values: CDR1 LGHNA, CDR2 YSLEER. V lost 4 bases to trimming and J lost 5 bases; unmatched junction nucleotides: 9. The CDR3 reads CASSPQWTSGAHEQYF. CDR3 sequence (DNA): TGCGCCAGCAGCCCCCAATGGACTAGCGGGGCCCACGAGCAGTACTTC.

V usage is TRBV12-1 and J usage is TRBJ2-7; the D call of TRBD2 is as the table states it, not checked on the DNA. TRBV12-1 is listed as a pseudogene. This CDR3 spans 13 amino acids. Written as DNA, the CDR3 is TGTGCCAGCAGAAGGGGACTAGCTTACGAGCAGTACTTC. Protein sequence: CASRRGLAYEQYF.

The chain is built from TRBV6-1 and TRBJ1-5; the D gene is possibly TRBD1 (5 bases). The CDR3 sequence is 13 residues long. CDR1 is MNHNS, CDR2 SASEGT, per germline. V lost 6 bases, J lost 9 bases, and 15 bases lay in between. The CDR3 DNA is TGTGCCAGCAGGACAACGGACAAAGGGCCCCAGCATTTT. Amino acids: CASRTTDKGPQHF.

The rearrangement links TRBV10-3 to TRBJ2-7; 7 bases align to TRBD2. V dropped 6 bases and J dropped 6; count of bases not matched to a gene: 8. Germline lookup yields CDR1 ENHRY and CDR2 SYGVKD. The CDR3 has 13 residues. The CDR3 loop reads CAIRMAGVGEQYF. The CDR3 DNA is TGTGCCATCAGAATGGCGGGAGTAGGCGAGCAGTACTTC.

This chain connects TRBV7-2 to TRBJ1-1; D is undetermined. This CDR3 is 14 amino acids long. The V gene's germline CDR1 is SGHTA and CDR2 FQGNSA. V dropped 7 bases and J dropped 0 bases, with 12 bases sitting between them. The CDR3 DNA is TGTGCCAGCACGACGGCGGTCCTGAACACTGAAGCTTTCTTT. Encoded protein: CASTTAVLNTEAFF.

The chain joins TRBV27 to TRBJ2-7, with D perhaps TRBD2 (5 bases). V shed 4 bases and J shed 2 bases, with 18 bases lying between them. The CDR3 contains 16 residues. Germline V gives CDR1 MNHEY, CDR2 SMNVEV (reference sequence). The CDR3 loop is CASSSPSRASAYEQYF. The CDR3 DNA reads as TGTGCCAGCAGTTCTCCCTCGCGGGCGAGCGCCTACGAGCAGTACTTC.

The genes are TRBV30 and TRBJ2-3; D remains unclear. Trimming took off 0 bases at V and 0 bases at J, with 10 bases between the two ends. Per the germline V gene, CDR1 is GTSNPN and CDR2 is SVGIG (reference sequence). CDR3 length equals 15 residues. The CDR3 bases are TGTGCCTGGAGTGTGACTGCCTCTAGCACAGATACGCAGTATTTT. Its protein is CAWSVTASSTDTQYF. The full variable domain, rest sourced from reference TRBV30 and TRBJ2-3, is SQTIHQWPATLVQPVGSPLSLECTVEGTSNPNLYWYRQAAGRGLQLLFYSVGIGQISSEVPQNLSASRPQDRQFILSSKKLLLSDSGFYLCAWSVTASSTDTQYFGPGTRLTVL.